Given below is one T cell receptor beta chain in context. What this receptor recognizes is not known. No base-level quality is on record; no much larger clone is a single base apart. This record belongs to a study of PD-1 blockade in classical Hodgkin lymphoma (dated by TCRdb to about 2020). Background on the whole study: Nivolumab dosing was 3 mg/kg intravenously every 2 weeks, continuing until either disease progression or unacceptable toxicity. To define a peripheral blood immune signature of response to PD-1 blockade in classical Hodgkin lymphoma, the study combined TCR beta sequencing with CyTOF. General findings and caveats noted by the study authors: Baseline TCR diversity was reported as lower in newly diagnosed patients than in healthy donors, and lower still in relapsed/refractory patients. The study covered only a single clinical trial cohort, and the causes of the repertoire differences, possibly disease activity or prior therapy, were still not defined. By C4D1, a significant rise was seen in CD4+ TCR diversity but not in CD8+ TCR diversity (p=0.0027 vs p=0.16), and the rise was most apparent among complete responders (p=0.02). Trial patients achieving complete response had baseline diversity similar to newly diagnosed patients, whereas partial responders and progressors had significantly lower diversity. Lower diversity was seen in patients whose nivolumab began less than 1 year after ASCT, and these patients were left out of later analyses so that immune reconstitution would not confound the results.

Genomic DNA was extracted with the Qiagen DNeasy kit from unsorted PBMCs and from negatively selected CD4+ and CD8+ fractions. Amplification of TCR beta CDR3 regions was done by immunoSEQ multiplex PCR with primers that anneal to V and J segments. Amplification bias was minimized using a synthetic immune receptor repertoire, and residual bias was removed computationally after sequencing. Per the authors' processing: Custom Python scripts were used to quantify repertoire diversity as the Shannon entropy index. Unsorted, CD4+ and CD8+ repertoires were analyzed separately, except in combined analyses where CD4+ and CD8+ sequences were merged in silico. A clone counted as expanded when the clone's frequency after treatment rose at least 2-fold relative to C1D1, and clones undetected at baseline were given a pseudocount of 0.5. Singleton clones were defined as clones with 0 or 1 copy at C1D1, and non-singleton clones were defined as clones with 2 or more copies. By matching protein sequences in sorted samples from the same patient, clones expanded in unsorted samples were annotated as CD4+, CD8+ or unknown. Wilcoxon tests on paired samples were used to test diversity changes from C1D1 to C4D1. TCRdb limited this immuneACCESS table to in-frame rearrangements with V and J called. A share of clones is missing; checked studies link under half to unresolved V genes, and the rest is unexplained. V, J and clone size derive from that table, while D and trimming were established from the DNA sequence. For this sample the table gives 12,000 to 15,000 clones, of which 83% were detected only once. The ten largest clonotypes hold 20% to 25% of the sample.

Taken with the paper, the label for time point translates to: cycle 2 day 1 (C2D1) of nivolumab. All trial patients had relapsed after autologous stem cell transplantation, with cohorts A, B and C differing in prior brentuximab vedotin exposure. The trial cohort was composed of about 60 patients with relapsed/refractory classical Hodgkin lymphoma, for whom complete response, partial response or progressive disease was recorded as best overall response. Single-agent nivolumab was administered to trial patients in the multi-cohort phase II CheckMate 205 trial. An independent review committee assessed best overall response using the 2007 International Working Group response criteria. Trial PBMCs were collected immediately before nivolumab initiation (C1D1) and during therapy at cycle 2 day 1 and cycle 4 day 1. Peripheral blood was collected in 8 mL Vacutainer Cell Preparation Tubes, from which PBMCs were isolated by centrifugation and then cryopreserved.

Inclusive of the bounding cysteine and phenylalanine, the CDR3 is 14 residues long. Kept here is only the CDR3 DNA, which spans 42 bases and is read in frame from base 1. Trimming leaves V shorter by 6 bases and J shorter by 2 bases, with the junction holding 3 bases beyond the gene matches. Based on the germline V gene, the CDR1 and CDR2 sequences are SGHNT and YENEEA. This chain joins TRBV11-3 to TRBJ2-5, with 10 bases matching TRBD2. This clonotype originated in a human donor with classical Hodgkin lymphoma. The sample here was peripheral blood mononuclear cells (PBMCs), taken before the second cycle of nivolumab. Here the CDR3 is given as CASSRAGGQETQYF. The sequenced DNA is TGTGCCAGCAGTCGAGCGGGGGGGCAAGAGACCCAGTACTTC.